This T cell receptor beta chain appears in the sequencing data of a study of PD-1 blockade in classical Hodgkin lymphoma. Data came from immunoSEQ multiplex PCR; TCRdb stores just in-frame clones and leaves some out. This repertoire shows 70,000 to 80,000 clones, 90% to 95% found once; its top ten account for around 8.5%. Each of the patients experienced relapse following autologous stem cell transplantation, and their brentuximab vedotin exposure differed. Points on this clone: What it binds is unknown.

Between the trimmed V and J ends, which lost 0 bases and 5 bases, there was a span of 5 bases. CDR1 and CDR2 from the germline V gene are ENHRY and SYGVKD. The length of the CDR3 is 14 residues. Overall study findings and caveats: Why repertoires differed is undefined; disease activity or prior therapy possibly contributed.

The TCR was taken from a human donor with classical Hodgkin lymphoma. The starting material was peripheral blood mononuclear cells (PBMCs), obtained at baseline. This chain joins TRBV10-3 and TRBJ1-6; D remains ambiguous. As DNA, the CDR3 is TGTGCCATCAGTGAGTCTCATAATAATTCACCCCTCCACTTT. As protein: CAISESHNNSPLHF.